These 24 T cell receptor beta chains were sequenced from one sample in a study of Tregs in tolerant kidney transplant recipients. The table came from immunoSEQ multiplex PCR; TCRdb's copy has only in-frame clones and leaves some out. Of 110,000 or so clones listed, around nine tenths are singletons. Material: CD4+ T cells from blood. These receptors all come from a human donor in good health.

The V and J genes are TRBV10-1 and TRBJ1-2; 9 bases line up with TRBD1. CDR3 size: 16 residues. J gave up 2 bases and V 4 bases, and 8 bases lay outside the gene matches. Per the germline V gene, CDR1 is WNHNN and CDR2 is SYGVQD (reference sequence). CDR3 amino acids: CASSVGQGWGNYGYTF. CDR3 nucleotides: TGCGCCAGCAGTGTGGGACAGGGATGGGGGAACTATGGCTACACCTTC.

This chain uses TRBV29-1 with TRBJ2-1; no clear D. Per the germline V gene, CDR1 is SQVTM and CDR2 is ANQGSEA. V lost 7 bases to trimming and J lost 0 bases, with 7 bases between them. The CDR3 length is 12 residues. The CDR3 bases are TGCAGCGGTGGGGACTCCTACAATGAGCAGTTCTTC. As protein: CSGGDSYNEQFF.

The rearrangement uses TRBV28 and TRBJ1-2; TRBD1 might be the D (5 bases). The germline V gene has CDR1 MDHEN and CDR2 SYDVKM. CDR3 length: 15 residues. Deletions cut 8 bases from V and 4 bases from J, with 20 bases between. Here the CDR3 reads CASHSQGLTFYGYTF. The CDR3 DNA follows: TGTGCCAGCCATAGCCAGGGACTGACTTTCTATGGCTACACCTTC.

The chain links TRBV5-1 to TRBJ2-7; weak D call: TRBD1 (6 bases). The CDR3 length is 14 residues. The V end lost 4 bases, the J end lost 0 bases, and 11 bases lay between the germline ends. Germline-derived CDR1 and CDR2 are SGHRS and YFSETQ. CDR3 in DNA: TGCGCCAGCAGCCGAGGGGACACCTCCTACGAGCAGTACTTC. It yields the protein CASSRGDTSYEQYF.

The V and J genes are TRBV6-5 and TRBJ1-5, with TRBD1 matching over 9 bases. CDR1 is MNHEY and CDR2 is SVGAGI in the germline V gene. There are 15 residues in the CDR3. The ends lost 4 bases at V and 4 bases at J; junction bases unmatched: 5. Written as DNA, the CDR3 is TGTGCCAGCAGTTGGACAGGGGCACTTAATCAGCCCCAGCATTTT. Protein: CASSWTGALNQPQHF.

The chain has TRBV5-1 and TRBJ2-7, with D perhaps being TRBD1 or TRBD2 (5 bases each). Germline V lookup: CDR1 SGHRS, CDR2 YFSETQ. Trimming took 4 bases from V and 1 from J, leaving 9 bases between them. The CDR3 is 13 residues long. CDR3 residues: CASSRDGSYEQYF. CDR3 bases: TGCGCCAGCAGCCGGGACGGATCCTACGAGCAGTACTTC.

The chain's CDR3 is CASSLDSSGANVLTF. CDR3 nucleotides: TGCGCCAGCAGCCTGGACAGCTCTGGGGCCAACGTCCTGACTTTC. The J gene is TRBJ2-6, the V gene TRBV5-1, with a weak D call TRBD1 (6 bases). CDR1 and CDR2 (germline): SGHRS, YFSETQ. The CDR3 is made up of 15 amino acids. The V end was cut by 4 bases, the J end by 0 bases, with 8 bases between.

The chain has TRBV5-1 and TRBJ1-4, with 8 bases matching TRBD1. Germline V gene sequence: CDR1 SGHRS, CDR2 YFSETQ. This CDR3 comprises 14 residues. V shed 3 bases and J 8 bases; nucleotides not matched to a gene: 6. CDR3 amino acids: CASSSGQVREKLFF. The CDR3 DNA is TGCGCCAGCAGCTCGGGACAGGTCAGGGAAAAACTGTTTTTT.

V and J are TRBV7-6 and TRBJ2-1, with D perhaps matching TRBD1 (6 bases). CDR1 is SGHVS, CDR2 FNYEAQ, per germline. The germline V and J ends were trimmed by 0 bases and 8 bases, with 17 bases remaining between them. This CDR3 has 16 residues. Here the CDR3 reads CASSLAFGTGSYEQFF. CDR3 in DNA: TGTGCCAGCAGCTTAGCGTTTGGAACAGGGAGCTATGAGCAGTTCTTC.

Only a few counts were recorded for this clone. V is TRBV10-1 and J is TRBJ1-1, with unresolved D. The CDR3 consists of 13 residues. Trimming stripped 5 bases from V and 2 bases from J, with 9 bases between. Germline-derived CDR1 and CDR2 are WNHNN and SYGVQD (reference sequence). The CDR3 reads CASSRGTNTEAFF. CDR3 in DNA: TGCGCCAGCAGTCGCGGAACTAACACTGAAGCTTTCTTT.

The J gene is TRBJ2-7, the V gene TRBV14; 11 bases are shared with TRBD2. CDR3 length: 16 amino acids. The germline CDR1 and CDR2 sequences are SGHDN and FVKESK. V lost 4 bases and J lost 0; bases outside the gene matches: 5. The CDR3 loop reads CASSPGLAEYSYEQYF. The CDR3 DNA reads as TGTGCCAGCAGCCCGGGACTAGCGGAGTACTCCTACGAGCAGTACTTC.

This rearrangement joins TRBV11-3 to TRBJ2-7, with 9 bases matching TRBD1. Trimming removed 5 bases from V and 4 bases from J; junction bases left unmatched: 9. The germline V gene encodes CDR1 SGHNT and CDR2 YENEEA. This CDR3 has 15 amino acids. The CDR3 sequence is CASSLGQGRTYEQYF. The CDR3, as DNA: TGTGCCAGCAGCCTCGGACAGGGGAGAACTTACGAGCAGTACTTC.

This chain connects TRBV18 to TRBJ1-1; a weak D match, TRBD1 (5 bases). V lost 8 bases, J lost 1 base, and 11 bases lay in between. Per germline, CDR1 KGHSH and CDR2 LQKENI. The CDR3 has 13 residues. The CDR3 sequence: CASAGQANTEAFF. CDR3 DNA: TGTGCCAGCGCCGGACAAGCGAACACTGAAGCTTTCTTT.

This clone appeared once. The gene calls are TRBV5-5 and TRBJ2-1; D may correspond to TRBD1 or TRBD2 (5 bases each). The V gene lost 4 bases and the J gene lost 8 bases, with 28 bases spanning the gap. The CDR3 has 18 residues. Germline V gene sequence: CDR1 SGHKS, CDR2 YYEKEE (reference sequence). CDR3 DNA sequence: TGTGCCAGCAGCCCTAGGCCCCTAGCCTCCAGAGGGGCCGATGAGCAGTTCTTC. Protein product: CASSPRPLASRGADEQFF.

V is TRBV6-6 and J is TRBJ1-2; 9 bases match TRBD1. CDR3 size: 14 residues. V gave up 5 bases and J gave up 3 bases; unmatched junction bases: 4. Germline V gene sequence: CDR1 MNHNY, CDR2 SVGAGI (reference sequence). CDR3 protein: CASSRDRVDYGYTF. Written as DNA, the CDR3 is TGTGCCAGCAGTCGGGACAGGGTAGACTATGGCTACACCTTC.

The chain joins TRBV2 to TRBJ1-6; D remains unclear. The length of the CDR3 is 14 residues. CDR1 is SNHLY, CDR2 FYNNEI, per germline. V was trimmed by 5 bases and J by 4 bases, leaving 9 bases between them. CDR3 sequence (DNA): TGTGCCAGCAGTCCCAGGCCATATAATTCACCCCTCCACTTT. Translated: CASSPRPYNSPLHF.

This sequence joins TRBV5-1 and TRBJ2-2; 11 bases are a match to TRBD1. The V gene end was trimmed by 4 bases and the J gene end by 3 bases; junction bases not matched to a gene: 5. Germline CDR1 is SGHRS and CDR2 is YFSETQ. The CDR3 has 16 amino acids. CDR3 sequence: CASSAPGQGDTGELFF. Here the CDR3 DNA reads TGCGCCAGCAGCGCCCCGGGACAGGGGGACACCGGGGAGCTGTTTTTT.

The gene calls are TRBV6-1 and TRBJ2-7; TRBD2 agrees at 7 bases. The CDR3 spans 15 residues. V gave up 5 bases and J gave up 4 bases; unmatched junction bases: 11. CDR1 MNHNS and CDR2 SASEGT come from the germline V gene. The CDR3 DNA reads as TGTGCCAGCAGTAAGGGAGGGGCTAGAGTGTACGAGCAGTACTTC. The encoded protein is CASSKGGARVYEQYF.

The chain links TRBV5-4 to TRBJ1-2; 7 positions match TRBD1. The germline CDR1 and CDR2 sequences are SGHNT and YYREEE (reference sequence). The CDR3 extends over 15 amino acids. V lost 4 bases and J lost 3; bases outside the gene matches: 9. CDR3 in DNA: TGTGCCAGCAGCGGGCAGGGACAGCGGCACTATGGCTACACCTTC. Translated, it gives CASSGQGQRHYGYTF.

The chain couples TRBV7-9 to TRBJ2-5; the D is unclear. Per the germline V gene, CDR1 is SEHNR and CDR2 is FQNEAQ (reference sequence). Between the trimmed V and J ends, which lost 1 base and 5 bases, there was a span of 11 bases. The CDR3 covers 14 residues. CDR3 residues: CASSLGSGRETQYF. CDR3 nucleotide sequence: TGTGCCAGCAGCTTAGGGAGTGGGCGGGAGACCCAGTACTTC. Full variable domain (missing parts from reference TRBV7-9 and TRBJ2-5): DTGVSQNPRHKITKRGQNVTFRCDPISEHNRLYWYRQTLGQGPEFLTYFQNEAQLEKSRLLSDRFSAERPKGSFSTLEIQRTEQGDSAMYLCASSLGSGRETQYFGPGTRLLVL.

The rearrangement uses TRBV27 and TRBJ2-1; D possibly corresponds to TRBD2 (5 bases). The V gene lost 5 bases and the J gene lost 7 bases, with 15 bases spanning the gap. CDR3 length: 14 residues. Germline V CDR1 and CDR2: MNHEY, SMNVEV (reference sequence). The CDR3, as DNA: TGTGCCAGCAGTGATGACTCCGGGGTAAATGAGCAGTTCTTC. This encodes CASSDDSGVNEQFF.

The table lists this clone with a few counts. The V call is TRBV30, the J call TRBJ1-6; D unclear. The V gene's germline CDR1 is GTSNPN and CDR2 SVGIG (reference sequence). Trimming took off 2 bases at V and 9 bases at J, with 5 bases between the two ends. The CDR3 runs to 11 residues. The DNA of the CDR3 is TGTGCCTGGAGTCTAGGTTCACCCCTCCACTTT. Protein: CAWSLGSPLHF.

V and J are TRBV10-1 and TRBJ2-1, with no clear D. The CDR3 has 14 amino acids. V shed 0 bases and J shed 4 bases, with 7 bases lying between them. The germline gives CDR1 WNHNN, CDR2 SYGVQD (reference sequence). The CDR3 DNA is TGCGCCAGCAGTGAGTCCACTACTTACAATGAGCAGTTCTTC. This encodes CASSESTTYNEQFF.

This sequence joins TRBV7-8 and TRBJ1-5; the D gene is possibly TRBD1 (5 bases). Germline V CDR1 and CDR2: SGHVS, FQNEAQ. The V and J ends lost 1 base and 3 bases respectively, with 19 bases between them. This CDR3 spans 18 amino acids. In DNA, the CDR3 is TGTGCCAGCAGCTTAGAGTTGGTTCGTGGGGGTTCCAATCAGCCCCAGCATTTT. Its translation: CASSLELVRGGSNQPQHF.